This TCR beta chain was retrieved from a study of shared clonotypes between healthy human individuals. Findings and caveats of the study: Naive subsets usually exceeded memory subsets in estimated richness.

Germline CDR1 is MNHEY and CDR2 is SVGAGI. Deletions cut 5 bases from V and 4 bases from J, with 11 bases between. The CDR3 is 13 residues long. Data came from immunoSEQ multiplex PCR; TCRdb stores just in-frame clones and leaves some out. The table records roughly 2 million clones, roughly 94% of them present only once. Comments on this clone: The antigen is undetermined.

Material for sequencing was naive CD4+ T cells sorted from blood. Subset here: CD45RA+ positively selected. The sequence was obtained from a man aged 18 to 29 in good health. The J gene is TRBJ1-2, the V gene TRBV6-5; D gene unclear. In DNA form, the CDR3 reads TGTGCCAGCAGTCGCGGGTCCCCCTATGGCTACACCTTC. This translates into CASSRGSPYGYTF.